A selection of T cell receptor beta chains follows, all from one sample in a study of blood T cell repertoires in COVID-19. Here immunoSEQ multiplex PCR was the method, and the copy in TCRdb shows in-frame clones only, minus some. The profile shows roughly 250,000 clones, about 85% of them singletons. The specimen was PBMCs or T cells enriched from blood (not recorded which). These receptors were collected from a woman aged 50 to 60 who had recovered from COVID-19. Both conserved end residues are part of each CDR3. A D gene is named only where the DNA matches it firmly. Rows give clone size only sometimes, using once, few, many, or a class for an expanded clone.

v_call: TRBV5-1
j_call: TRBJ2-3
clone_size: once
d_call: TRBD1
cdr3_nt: TGCGCCAGCAAACAGGGGGCGCCTAAAGATACGCAGTATTTT
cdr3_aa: CASKQGAPKDTQYF

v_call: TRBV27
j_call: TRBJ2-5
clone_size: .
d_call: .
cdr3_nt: TGTGCCAGCAGTTCCACAGGGCGGGGGGAGACCCAGTACTTC
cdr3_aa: CASSSTGRGETQYF

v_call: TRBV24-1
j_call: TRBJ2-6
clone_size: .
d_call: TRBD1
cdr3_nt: TGTGCCACCAGATCCGGGACAGGGGCCGGGGCCAACGTCCTGACTTTC
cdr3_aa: CATRSGTGAGANVLTF

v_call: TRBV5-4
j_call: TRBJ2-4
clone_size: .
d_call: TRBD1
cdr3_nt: TGTGCCAGCAGCCTTGACAGGGGTCTTGAGTACTTC
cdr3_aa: CASSLDRGLEYF

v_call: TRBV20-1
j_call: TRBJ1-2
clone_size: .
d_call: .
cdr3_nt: TGCAGTGCTAGTCGCTCGGGCGGGCCTAACTATGGCTACACCTTC
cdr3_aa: CSASRSGGPNYGYTF

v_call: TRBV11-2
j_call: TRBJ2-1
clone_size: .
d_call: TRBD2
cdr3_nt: TGTGCCAGCAGCTCGCCTACACGAAACCTTAGCGGGCGTAGGAATGAGCAGTTCTTC
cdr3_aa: CASSSPTRNLSGRRNEQFF

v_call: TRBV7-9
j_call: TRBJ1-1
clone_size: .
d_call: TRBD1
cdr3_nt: TGTGCCAGCAGCTTCGGACAGGGGGCGATGAACACTGAAGCTTTCTTT
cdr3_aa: CASSFGQGAMNTEAFF

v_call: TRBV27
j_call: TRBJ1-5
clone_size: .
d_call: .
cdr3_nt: TGTGCCAGCAGGCGGGGAAATCAGCCCCAGCATTTT
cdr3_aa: CASRRGNQPQHF

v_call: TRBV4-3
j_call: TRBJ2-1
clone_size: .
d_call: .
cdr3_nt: TGCGCCAGCAGCCAAGAACAGGAGCAGTTCTTC
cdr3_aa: CASSQEQEQFF

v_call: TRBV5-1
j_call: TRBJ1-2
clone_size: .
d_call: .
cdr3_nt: TGCGCCAGCAGCTTGGCACAGGGCCGTGGCTACACCTTC
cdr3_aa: CASSLAQGRGYTF

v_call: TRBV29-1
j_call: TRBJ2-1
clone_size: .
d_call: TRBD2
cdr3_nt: TGCAGCGTTGATACGGGAGGGCAAAGGGGCAATGAGCAGTTCTTC
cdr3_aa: CSVDTGGQRGNEQFF

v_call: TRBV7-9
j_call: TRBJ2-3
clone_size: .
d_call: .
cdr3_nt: TGTGCCAGCAGGGGAGACGTCGGGACAGATACGCAGTATTTT
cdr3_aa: CASRGDVGTDTQYF

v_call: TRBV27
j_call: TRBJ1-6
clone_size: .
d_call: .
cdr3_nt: TGTGCCAGCAGTAAAGGTGGAGGAGTGCCCCTCCACTTT
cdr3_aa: CASSKGGGVPLHF

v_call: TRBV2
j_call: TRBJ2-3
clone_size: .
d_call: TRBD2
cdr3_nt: TGTGCCACGGCCACTAGCGGGAGCGAGGGCGGTACGCAGTATTTT
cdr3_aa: CATATSGSEGGTQYF

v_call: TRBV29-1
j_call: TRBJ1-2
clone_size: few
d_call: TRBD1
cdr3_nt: TGCAGCGGGGGGACAGGGGGCCACTATGGCTACACCTTC
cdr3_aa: CSGGTGGHYGYTF

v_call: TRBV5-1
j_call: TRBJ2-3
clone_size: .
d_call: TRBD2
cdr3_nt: TGCGCCAGTTGTAGCGGGAGGGCGTTAGATACGCAGTATTTT
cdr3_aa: CASCSGRALDTQYF

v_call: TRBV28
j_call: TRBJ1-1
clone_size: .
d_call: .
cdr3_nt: TGTGCCAGCAGTAGGTTGGACAAATCGACTGAAGCTTTCTTT
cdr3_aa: CASSRLDKSTEAFF

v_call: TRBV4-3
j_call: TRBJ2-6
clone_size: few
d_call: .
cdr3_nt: TGCGCCAGCAGCCAAGATTGGACTGCTGGGGCCAACGTCCTGACTTTC
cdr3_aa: CASSQDWTAGANVLTF

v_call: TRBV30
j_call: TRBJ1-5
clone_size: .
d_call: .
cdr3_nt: TGTGCCTGGAGTGCTAGTAATCAGCCCCAGCATTTT
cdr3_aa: CAWSASNQPQHF

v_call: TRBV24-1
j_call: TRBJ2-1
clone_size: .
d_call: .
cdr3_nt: TGTGCCACCAGTGATTACTCCGGGACTGGAGGCAATGAGCAGTTCTTC
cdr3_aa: CATSDYSGTGGNEQFF

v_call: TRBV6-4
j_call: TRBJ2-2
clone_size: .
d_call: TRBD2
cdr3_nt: TGTGCCAGCAGTCAGACTAGCGCCGGGGAGCTGTTTTTT
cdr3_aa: CASSQTSAGELFF

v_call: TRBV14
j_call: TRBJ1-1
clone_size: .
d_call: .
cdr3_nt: TGTGCCAGCAGCCACAGGGTCGGGACTGAAGCTTTCTTT
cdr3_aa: CASSHRVGTEAFF

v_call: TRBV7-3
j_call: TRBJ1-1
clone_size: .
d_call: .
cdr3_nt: TGTGCCAGCAGCTTATGCAAGGGGACACGGATGAACACTGAAGCTTTCTTT
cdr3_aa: CASSLCKGTRMNTEAFF

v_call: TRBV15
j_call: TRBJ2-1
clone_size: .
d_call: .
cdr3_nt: TGTGCCACAGGGACTTCCCCGAATAGAGATGAGCAGTTCTTC
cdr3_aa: CATGTSPNRDEQFF

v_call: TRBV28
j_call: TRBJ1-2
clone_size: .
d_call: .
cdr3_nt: TGTGCCAGCTTAAGGGGTCTGAACTATGGCTACACCTTC
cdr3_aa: CASLRGLNYGYTF

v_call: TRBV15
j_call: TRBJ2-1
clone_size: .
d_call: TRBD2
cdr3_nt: TGTGCCACCAGCAGACCTGGGACTAGGTTTTTCTATGAGCAGTTCTTC
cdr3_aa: CATSRPGTRFFYEQFF

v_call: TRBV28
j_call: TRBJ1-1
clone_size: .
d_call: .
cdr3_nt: TGTGCCAGCAGTTCCCATCCTTCCCTAGCTCTGAACACTGAAGCTTTCTTT
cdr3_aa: CASSSHPSLALNTEAFF

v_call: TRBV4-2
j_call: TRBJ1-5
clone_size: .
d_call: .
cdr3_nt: TGTGCCAGCAGCCAACCCGGACTTTCGCCGCCCCAGCATTTT
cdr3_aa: CASSQPGLSPPQHF

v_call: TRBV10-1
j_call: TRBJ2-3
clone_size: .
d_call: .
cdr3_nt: TGCGCCAGCAGACGCGAGCCCGCACGGGGGACAGATACGCAGTATTTT
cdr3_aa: CASRREPARGTDTQYF

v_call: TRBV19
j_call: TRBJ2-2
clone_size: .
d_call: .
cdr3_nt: TGTGCCAGTAGTATTAGGACTAACACCGGGGAGCTGTTTTTT
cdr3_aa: CASSIRTNTGELFF

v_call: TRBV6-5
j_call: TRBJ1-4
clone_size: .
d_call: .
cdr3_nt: TGTGCCAGCAGTACAGGGAACGAAAAACTGTTTTTT
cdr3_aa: CASSTGNEKLFF

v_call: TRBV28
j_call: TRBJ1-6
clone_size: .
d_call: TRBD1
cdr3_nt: TGTGCCAGCAGACCGGGACAGGGGAGGAATTCACCCCTCCACTTT
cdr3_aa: CASRPGQGRNSPLHF

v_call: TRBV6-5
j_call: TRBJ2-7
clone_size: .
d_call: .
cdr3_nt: TGTGCCAGCAGCCGGACGGACAGAGGGTACGAGCAGTACTTC
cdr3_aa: CASSRTDRGYEQYF

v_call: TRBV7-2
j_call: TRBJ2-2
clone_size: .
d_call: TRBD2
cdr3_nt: TGTGCCAGCAGCCACGGGACTAGCGGAAACACCGGGGAGCTGTTTTTT
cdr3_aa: CASSHGTSGNTGELFF

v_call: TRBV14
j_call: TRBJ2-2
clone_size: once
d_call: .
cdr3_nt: TGTGCCAGCAGCCACCGGATGGTCTTGGGGGGCACCGGGGAGCTGTTTTTT
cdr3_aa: CASSHRMVLGGTGELFF

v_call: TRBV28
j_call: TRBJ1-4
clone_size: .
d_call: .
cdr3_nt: TGTGCCAGCAGTTTGGGGGGACGTACTAATGAAAAACTGTTTTTT
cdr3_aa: CASSLGGRTNEKLFF

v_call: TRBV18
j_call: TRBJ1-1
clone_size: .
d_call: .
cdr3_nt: TGTGCCAGCTCACCACCAGCAGGGCCGAACACTGAAGCTTTCTTT
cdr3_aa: CASSPPAGPNTEAFF

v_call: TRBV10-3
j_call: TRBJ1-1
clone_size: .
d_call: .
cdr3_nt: TGTGCCATCAGTGATTTAGTGAACACTGAAGCTTTCTTT
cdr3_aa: CAISDLVNTEAFF

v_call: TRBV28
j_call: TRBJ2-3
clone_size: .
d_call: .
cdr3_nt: TGTGCCAGCGGGGACACACTCGCTCACACAGATACGCAGTATTTT
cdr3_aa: CASGDTLAHTDTQYF

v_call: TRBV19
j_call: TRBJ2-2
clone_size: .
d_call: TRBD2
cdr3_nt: TGTGCCAGTAGTATTGGTCTAGCGGGCACCGGGGAGCTGTTTTTT
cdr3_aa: CASSIGLAGTGELFF

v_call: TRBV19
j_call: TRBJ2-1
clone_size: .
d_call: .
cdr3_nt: TGTGCCACCCATCCAGGACTATCCCCCTACAATGAGCAGTTCTTC
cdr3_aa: CATHPGLSPYNEQFF

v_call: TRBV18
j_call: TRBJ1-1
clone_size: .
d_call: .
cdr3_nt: TGTGCCAGCTCCATGAACACTGAAGCTTTCTTT
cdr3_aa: CASSMNTEAFF

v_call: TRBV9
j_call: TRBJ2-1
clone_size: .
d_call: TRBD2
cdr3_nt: TGTGCCAGCAGCCCGGAGGGACTAGCTTATGAGCAGTTCTTC
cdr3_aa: CASSPEGLAYEQFF

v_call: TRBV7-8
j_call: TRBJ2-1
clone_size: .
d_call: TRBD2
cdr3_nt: TGTGCCAGCAGGGTAGCGGGAGCCTCCCCTCAATACAATGAGCAGTTCTTC
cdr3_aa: CASRVAGASPQYNEQFF

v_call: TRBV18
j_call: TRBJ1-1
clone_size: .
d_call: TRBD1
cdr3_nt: TGTGCCAGCTCTTCAGACAGGGGCACTGAAGCTTTCTTT
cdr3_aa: CASSSDRGTEAFF